This T cell receptor (beta chain) was profiled in a study of T cells in Graves' hyperthyroidism and ophthalmopathy. Background on the study: It was at initial diagnosis, before any treatment, that peripheral blood was collected.

This clonotype was counted a few times. Graves' hyperthyroidism was deemed stable absent ophthalmopathy progression within 18 months. TCR beta CDR3 sequences were amplified from RNA transcripts. A set of HTBI primers served as the primers for a first-round RT-PCR of the TCR CDR3. TCRdb ran MiXCR on the multiplex PCR reads and lists one entry per CDR3 protein. The table has 350,000 to 400,000 distinct CDR3 sequences, about 16% seen once. Per the germline V gene, CDR1 is MNHEY and CDR2 is SVGEGT. This CDR3 has 15 residues. V lost 6 bases and J lost 0, with 12 bases in between. Sequencing was done on a sample of blood. The sequence was collected from a woman aged 25 to 45 with Graves' hyperthyroidism. The chain is built from TRBV6-2 or TRBV6-3 and TRBJ2-4; D gene uncertain. Written as DNA, the CDR3 is TGTGCCAGCAGACACCTAGACCTAGCCAAAAACATTCAGTACTTC. It translates to CASRHLDLAKNIQYF.